The entry below describes one TCR beta chain. There is no known antigen for this receptor. No much larger clone exists at a distance of one base, and base qualities are not known. Sequencing was performed on an Illumina HiSeq 1500. TCRdb itself trimmed the public reads at Q25 with fastp, ran MiXCR and retained productive beta chains. Every entry covers one CDR3 protein and lists the most common genes and DNA from its rows. The sample contains 200,000 to 250,000 distinct CDR3 sequences, roughly 23% of them found a single time. Jointly, the top ten make up around a sixth of the sample. Including cysteine and phenylalanine, the CDR3 has 14 amino acids. The CDR3 DNA has 42 bases and is translated from base 1. The germline V gene (reference sequence) gives CDR1 as SGHKS and CDR2 as YYEKEE. Deletion took 3 bases off V and 12 bases off J, with a span of 16 bases between the germline ends. This sample was taken from a study of T cell repertoires in cytomegalovirus infection (dated by TCRdb to about 2019). In the study overall: Donor HLA type was relevant to the analysis, as public TCR beta signatures indicated carriage of CMV infection together with the matching HLA type.

On the study overall, not on this receptor specifically: In both this cohort and an independent cohort of approximately 350 donors, the cumulative frequency of public TCR beta family members distinguished carriers of CMV infection plus the relevant HLA type. The ex vivo response was dominated by HLA-C-restricted CMV-specific TCR beta clonotypes, and the single most frequent clonotype in two of eight donors was supplied by these HLA-C-restricted clonotypes.

The clonotype comes from a human donor in good health (CMV status not recorded). Some clones in this sample may be carry-over from other donors' samples. The sequence joins TRBV5-5 to TRBJ2-6; the D segment could be TRBD1, given 6 matching bases. The sample was CD8+ T cells from PBMCs. The CDR3 reads CASSSGASGFVLTF. The DNA sequence is as follows: TGTGCCAGCAGCTCAGGGGCCTCGGGCTTCGTCCTGACTTTC. The CDR3, completed at both ends by the reference TRBV5-5 and TRBJ2-6 genes, gives the full variable domain DAGVTQSPTHLIKTRGQQVTLRCSPISGHKSVSWYQQVLGQGPQFIFQYYEKEERGRGNFPDRFSARQFPNYSSELNVNALLLGDSALYLCASSSGASGFVLTFGAGSRLTVL.